The T cell receptor beta chain described here comes from a study of T cell responses to AZD1222 COVID-19 vaccine. Notes on the study in general: Close to half of all spike-specific TCRs reportedly target regions of the variants that are unmutated. Repertoire samples came only from after the peak T cell response.

CDR3 length equals 13 residues. V lost 5 bases to trimming and J lost 4 bases, with 12 bases between them. Germline V lookup: CDR1 SGHVS, CDR2 FNYEAQ. Regarding this clone: Antigen specificity is unknown.

Assay used: immunoSEQ multiplex PCR; TCRdb lists only in-frame clones, some missing. The data show about 150,000 clones, roughly 92% seen once. The sequencing here drew on peripheral blood, taken on day 0 of AZD1222 vaccination. This receptor was obtained from an adult in good health. This sequence joins TRBV7-6 and TRBJ2-7; D may be TRBD1 (5 bases). CDR3: CASSPGQTYEQYF. CDR3 DNA sequence: TGTGCCAGCAGCCCCGGACAAACTTACGAGCAGTACTTC.